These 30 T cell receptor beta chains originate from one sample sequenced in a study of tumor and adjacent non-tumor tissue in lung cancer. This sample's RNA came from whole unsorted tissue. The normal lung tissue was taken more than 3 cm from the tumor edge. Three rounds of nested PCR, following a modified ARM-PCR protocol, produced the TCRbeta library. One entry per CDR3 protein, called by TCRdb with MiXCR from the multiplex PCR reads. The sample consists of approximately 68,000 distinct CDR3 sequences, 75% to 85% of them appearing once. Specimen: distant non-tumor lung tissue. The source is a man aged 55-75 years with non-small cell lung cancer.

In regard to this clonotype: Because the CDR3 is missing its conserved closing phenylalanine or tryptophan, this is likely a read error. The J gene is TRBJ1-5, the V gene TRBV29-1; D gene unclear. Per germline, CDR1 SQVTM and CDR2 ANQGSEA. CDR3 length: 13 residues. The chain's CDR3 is CNVGGVGNQPQHL. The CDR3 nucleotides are TGCAACGTGGGAGGTGTCGGCAATCAGCCCCAGCATTTA.

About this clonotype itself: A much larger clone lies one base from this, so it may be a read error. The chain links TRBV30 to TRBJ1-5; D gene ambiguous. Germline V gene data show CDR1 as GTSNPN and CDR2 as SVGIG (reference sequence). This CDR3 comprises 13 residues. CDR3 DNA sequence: TGTGTCTGGAGTGTAGGGTATGGTCAGCCCCAGCATTTT. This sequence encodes CVWSVGYGQPQHF. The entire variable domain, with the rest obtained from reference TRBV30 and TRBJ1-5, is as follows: SQTIHQWPATLVQPVGSPLSLECTVEGTSNPNLYWYRQAAGRGLQLLFYSVGIGQISSEVPQNLSASRPQDRQFILSSKKLLLSDSGFYLCVWSVGYGQPQHFGDGTRLSIL.

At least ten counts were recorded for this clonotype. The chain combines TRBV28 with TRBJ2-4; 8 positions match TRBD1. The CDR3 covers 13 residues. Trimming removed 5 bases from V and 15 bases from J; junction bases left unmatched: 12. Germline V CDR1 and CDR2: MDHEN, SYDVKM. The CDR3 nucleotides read TGTGCCAGCAGTAAATACAGGGGGTCCGGTTGGTACTTC. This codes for CASSKYRGSGWYF.

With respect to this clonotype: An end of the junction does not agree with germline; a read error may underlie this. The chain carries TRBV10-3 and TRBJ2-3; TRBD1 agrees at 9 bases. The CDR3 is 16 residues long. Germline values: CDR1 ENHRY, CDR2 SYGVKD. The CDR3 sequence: CVISELTGGGTETQYF. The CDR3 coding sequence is TGTGTCATCAGTGAGTTGACAGGGGGTGGAACAGAAACGCAGTATTTT.

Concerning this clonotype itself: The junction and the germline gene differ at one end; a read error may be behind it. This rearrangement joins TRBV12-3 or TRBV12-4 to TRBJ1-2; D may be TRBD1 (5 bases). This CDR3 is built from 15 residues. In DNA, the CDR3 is TGTGCCAGCAGTTTGAGCCCACAGTCACTCTATGGCTACAGGTTC. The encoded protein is CASSLSPQSLYGYRF.

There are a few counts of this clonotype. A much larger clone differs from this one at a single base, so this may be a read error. DNA of the CDR3: TGCAGTGCTAGAAAGGCGGGAGGGACAAAGACCCAGTACTTC. Its protein product is CSARKAGGTKTQYF. This rearrangement joins TRBV20-1 to TRBJ2-5; 9 bases fit TRBD2. The CDR3 extends over 14 amino acids. Trimming cost V 2 bases and J 6 bases; bases outside gene matches: 7. Germline CDR1 and CDR2: DFQATT and SNEGSKA (reference sequence).

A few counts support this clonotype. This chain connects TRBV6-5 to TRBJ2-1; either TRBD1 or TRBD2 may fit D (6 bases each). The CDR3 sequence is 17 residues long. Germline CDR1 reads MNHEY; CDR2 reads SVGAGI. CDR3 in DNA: TGTGTCAGTAGTGAATACTTGGGGACTCTAGGGGGCAATGAGCAGTTCTTC. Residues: CVSSEYLGTLGGNEQFF.

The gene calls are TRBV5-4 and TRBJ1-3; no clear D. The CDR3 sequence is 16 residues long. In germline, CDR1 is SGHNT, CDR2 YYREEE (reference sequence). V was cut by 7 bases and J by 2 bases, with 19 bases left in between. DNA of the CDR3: TGTGCCAGCTGGTTTGAGGAAAGGGTTGCTGGAAACACCATATATTTT. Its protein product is CASWFEERVAGNTIYF.

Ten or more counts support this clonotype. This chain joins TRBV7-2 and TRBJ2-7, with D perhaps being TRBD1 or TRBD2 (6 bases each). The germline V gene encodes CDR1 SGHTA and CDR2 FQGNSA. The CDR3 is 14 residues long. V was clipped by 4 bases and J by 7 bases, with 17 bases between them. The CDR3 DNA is TGTGCCAGCAGCTGGGGGACATTGGGAGGAGAGCAGTACTTC. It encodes CASSWGTLGGEQYF.

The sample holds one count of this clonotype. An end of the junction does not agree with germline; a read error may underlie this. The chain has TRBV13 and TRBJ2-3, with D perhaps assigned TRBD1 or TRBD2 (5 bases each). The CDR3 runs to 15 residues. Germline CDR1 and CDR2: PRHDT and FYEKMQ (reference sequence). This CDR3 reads CASSFGRQNTETQYF. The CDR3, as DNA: TGTGCCAGCAGCTTTGGGAGACAGAACACAGAAACGCAGTATTTT.

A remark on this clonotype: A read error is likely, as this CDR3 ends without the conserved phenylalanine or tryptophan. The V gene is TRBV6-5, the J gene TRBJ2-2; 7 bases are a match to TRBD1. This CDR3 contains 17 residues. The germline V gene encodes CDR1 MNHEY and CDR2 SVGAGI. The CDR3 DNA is TGTGCCAGCAGTCCCCTACTCCAGGGGGTAATCACCGGGCAGCTGTTTTTA. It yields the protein CASSPLLQGVITGQLFL.

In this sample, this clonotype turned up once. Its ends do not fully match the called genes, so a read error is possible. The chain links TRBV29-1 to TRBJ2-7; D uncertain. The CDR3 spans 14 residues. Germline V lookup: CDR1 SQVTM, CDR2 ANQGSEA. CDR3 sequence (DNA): TGCAGCGTTGAAGCCACTGAGGAAGGCTACGATCAGTACTTC. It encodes CSVEATEEGYDQYF.

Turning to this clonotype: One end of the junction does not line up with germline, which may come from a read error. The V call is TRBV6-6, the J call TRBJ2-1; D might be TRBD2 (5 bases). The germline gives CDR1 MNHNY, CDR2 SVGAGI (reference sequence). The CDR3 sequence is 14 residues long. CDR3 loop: CASSYGGARNEHFF. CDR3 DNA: TGTGCCAGCAGTTACGGAGGCGCCCGCAATGAGCACTTCTTC.

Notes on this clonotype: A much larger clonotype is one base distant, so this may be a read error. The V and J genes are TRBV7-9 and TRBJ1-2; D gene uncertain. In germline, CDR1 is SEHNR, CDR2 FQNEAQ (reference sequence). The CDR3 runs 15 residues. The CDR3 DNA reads TGTGTCAGCAGCTTACGTCAGACAATAAACTATGGCTACACCTTC. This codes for CVSSLRQTINYGYTF.

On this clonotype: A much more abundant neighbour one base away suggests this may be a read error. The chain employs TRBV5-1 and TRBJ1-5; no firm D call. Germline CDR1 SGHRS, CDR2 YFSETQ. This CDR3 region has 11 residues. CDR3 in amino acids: CASSPSQAQHF. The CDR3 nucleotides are TGCGCCAGCAGCCCCAGTCAGGCCCAGCATTTT.

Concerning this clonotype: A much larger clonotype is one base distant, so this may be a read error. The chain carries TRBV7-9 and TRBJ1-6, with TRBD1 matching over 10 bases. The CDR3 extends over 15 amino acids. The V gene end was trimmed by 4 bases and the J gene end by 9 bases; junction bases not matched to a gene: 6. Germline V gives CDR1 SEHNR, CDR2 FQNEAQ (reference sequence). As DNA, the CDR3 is TGTGCCAGCAGCTCGGGACAGGGGAGAGCTTCACCCCTCCACTTT. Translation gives CASSSGQGRASPLHF.

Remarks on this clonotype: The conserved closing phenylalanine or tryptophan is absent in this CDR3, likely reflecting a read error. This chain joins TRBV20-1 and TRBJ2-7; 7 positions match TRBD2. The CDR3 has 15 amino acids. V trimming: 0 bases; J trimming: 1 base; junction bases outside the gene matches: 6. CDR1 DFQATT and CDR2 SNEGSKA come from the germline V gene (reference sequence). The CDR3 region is CSARESGIVSYEQYL. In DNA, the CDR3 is TGCAGTGCTAGAGAAAGCGGGATAGTGTCCTACGAGCAGTACCTC.

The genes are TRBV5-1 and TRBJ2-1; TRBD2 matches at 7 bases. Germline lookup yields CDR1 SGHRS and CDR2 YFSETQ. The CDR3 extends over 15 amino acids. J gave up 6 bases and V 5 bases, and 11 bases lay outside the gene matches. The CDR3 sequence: CASSYGGSPTNEQFF. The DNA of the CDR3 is TGCGCCAGCAGTTATGGCGGGAGCCCCACCAATGAGCAGTTCTTC.

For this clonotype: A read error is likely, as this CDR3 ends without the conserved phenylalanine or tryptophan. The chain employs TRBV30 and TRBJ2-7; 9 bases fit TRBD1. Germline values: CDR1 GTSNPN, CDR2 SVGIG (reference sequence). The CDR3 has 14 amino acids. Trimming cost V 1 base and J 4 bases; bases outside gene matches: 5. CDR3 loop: CAWSGNRGQYEQYL. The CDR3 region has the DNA TGTGCCTGGAGTGGGAACAGGGGGCAGTACGAGCAGTACCTC.

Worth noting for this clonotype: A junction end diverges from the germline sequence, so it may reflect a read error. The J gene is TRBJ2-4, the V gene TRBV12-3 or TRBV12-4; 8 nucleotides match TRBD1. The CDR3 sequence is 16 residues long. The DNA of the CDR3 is TGTGCCAGCAGTTCCCCAGGGGGCAACGGAGAGAACATTAAGTACTTC. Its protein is CASSSPGGNGENIKYF.

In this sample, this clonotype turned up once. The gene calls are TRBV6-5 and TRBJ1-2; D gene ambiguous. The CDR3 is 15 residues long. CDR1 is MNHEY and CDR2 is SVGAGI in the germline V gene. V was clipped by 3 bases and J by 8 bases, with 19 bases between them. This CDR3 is CASSYTWVALRGYTF. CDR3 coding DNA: TGTGCCAGCAGTTATACCTGGGTCGCGCTGCGAGGCTACACCTTC.

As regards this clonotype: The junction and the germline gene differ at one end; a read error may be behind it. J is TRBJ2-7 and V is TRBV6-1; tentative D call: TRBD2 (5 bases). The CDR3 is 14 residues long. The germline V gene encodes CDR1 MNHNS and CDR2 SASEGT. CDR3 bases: TGTGACAGCAGTGAAACCCTGGACTTCTATGAGCAGTACTTC. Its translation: CDSSETLDFYEQYF.

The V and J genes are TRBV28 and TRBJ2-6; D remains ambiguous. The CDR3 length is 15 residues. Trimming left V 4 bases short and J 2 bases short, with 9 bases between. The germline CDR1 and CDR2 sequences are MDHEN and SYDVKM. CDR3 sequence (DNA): TGTGCCAGCAGTTGGGATACCACTGGGGCCAACGTCCTGACTTTC. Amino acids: CASSWDTTGANVLTF.

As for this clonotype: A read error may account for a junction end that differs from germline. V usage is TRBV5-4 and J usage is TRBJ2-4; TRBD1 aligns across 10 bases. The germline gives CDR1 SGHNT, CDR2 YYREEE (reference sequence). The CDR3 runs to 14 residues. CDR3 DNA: TGTGCCAGCTGCTTGGCCTGGACAGGGGGCATTCAGTACTTC. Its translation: CASCLAWTGGIQYF. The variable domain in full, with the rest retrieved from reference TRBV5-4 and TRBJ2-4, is ETGVTQSPTHLIKTRGQQVTLRCSSQSGHNTVSWYQQALGQGPQFIFQYYREEENGRGNFPPRFSGLQFPNYSSELNVNALELDDSALYLCASCLAWTGGIQYFGAGTRLSVL.

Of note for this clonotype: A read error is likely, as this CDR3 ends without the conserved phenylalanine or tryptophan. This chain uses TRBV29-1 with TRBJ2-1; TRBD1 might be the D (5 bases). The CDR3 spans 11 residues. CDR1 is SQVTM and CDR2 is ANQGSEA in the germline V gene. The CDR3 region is CNTDTYNEQFS. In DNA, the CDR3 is TGCAACACGGACACCTACAATGAGCAGTTCTCC.

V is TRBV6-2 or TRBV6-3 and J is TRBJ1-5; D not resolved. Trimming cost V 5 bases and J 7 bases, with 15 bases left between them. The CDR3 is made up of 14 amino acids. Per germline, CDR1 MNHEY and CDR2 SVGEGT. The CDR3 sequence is CASSHTGSGQPQHF. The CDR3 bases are TGTGCCAGCAGTCACACGGGGTCCGGGCAGCCCCAGCATTTT.

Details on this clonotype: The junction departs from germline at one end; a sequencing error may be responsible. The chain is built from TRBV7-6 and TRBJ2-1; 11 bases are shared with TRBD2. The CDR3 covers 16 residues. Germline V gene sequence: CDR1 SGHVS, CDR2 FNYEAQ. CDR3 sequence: CASSILAGGTYSEQFF. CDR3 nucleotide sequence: TGTGCCAGCAGCATCCTAGCGGGAGGAACCTACAGTGAGCAGTTCTTC.

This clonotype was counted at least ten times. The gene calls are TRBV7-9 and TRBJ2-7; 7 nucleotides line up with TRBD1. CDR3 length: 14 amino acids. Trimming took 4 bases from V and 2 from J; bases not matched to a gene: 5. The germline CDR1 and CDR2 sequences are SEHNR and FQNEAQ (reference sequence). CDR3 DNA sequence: TGTGCCAGCAGCTCCGACAGGGCCGCCTACGAGCAGTACTTC. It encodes CASSSDRAAYEQYF.

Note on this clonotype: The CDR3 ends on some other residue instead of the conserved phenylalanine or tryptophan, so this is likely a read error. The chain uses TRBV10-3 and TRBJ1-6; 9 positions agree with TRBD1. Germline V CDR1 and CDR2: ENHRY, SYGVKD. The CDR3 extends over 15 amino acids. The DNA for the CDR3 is TGCGCCATCAGTGAGGGGGACAGGGAAAATTCACCCCTCCACTCT. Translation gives CAISEGDRENSPLHS.

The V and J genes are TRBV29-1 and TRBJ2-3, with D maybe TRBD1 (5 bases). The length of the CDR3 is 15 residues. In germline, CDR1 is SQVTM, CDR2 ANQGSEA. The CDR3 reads CRTYTQAHGTDTQYF. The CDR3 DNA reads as TGCAGAACATATACACAGGCCCACGGGACAGATACGCAGTATTTT.